Sequencing of this T cell receptor (beta chain) was carried out in a study of early T cells in non-severe SARS-CoV-2 infection. On the study more broadly: Sequencing of bulk RNA from unsorted whole blood was done, without chain pairing.

The TCR library protocol was used to attach unique molecular identifiers. These identifiers were attached to individual cDNA molecules. TCRdb re-called the 5' RACE reads through MiXCR, storing one row per CDR3 protein. Of more than 45,000 distinct CDR3 sequences listed, around 6% were seen once; the top ten hold about 6.8%. The CDR3 is made up of 15 amino acids. V gave up 6 bases and J gave up 0 bases, with 18 bases separating them. Germline V gives CDR1 DFQATT, CDR2 SNEGSKA (reference sequence). This clonotype has a count of ten or more. Antigen: not known. Study-level results: Matching with VDJdb favored anti-spike CD8 responses (missing private and CD4 specificities).

Sequenced: whole blood. The chain combines TRBV20-1 with TRBJ2-7, with D maybe TRBD2 (6 bases). The TCR comes from an adult who was a healthcare worker with PCR-confirmed SARS-CoV-2 infection or an uninfected control (not recorded which). This CDR3 is CSARDSERTSYEQYF. As DNA, the CDR3 is TGCAGTGCCCGGGACTCAGAGCGTACCTCCTACGAGCAGTACTTC.